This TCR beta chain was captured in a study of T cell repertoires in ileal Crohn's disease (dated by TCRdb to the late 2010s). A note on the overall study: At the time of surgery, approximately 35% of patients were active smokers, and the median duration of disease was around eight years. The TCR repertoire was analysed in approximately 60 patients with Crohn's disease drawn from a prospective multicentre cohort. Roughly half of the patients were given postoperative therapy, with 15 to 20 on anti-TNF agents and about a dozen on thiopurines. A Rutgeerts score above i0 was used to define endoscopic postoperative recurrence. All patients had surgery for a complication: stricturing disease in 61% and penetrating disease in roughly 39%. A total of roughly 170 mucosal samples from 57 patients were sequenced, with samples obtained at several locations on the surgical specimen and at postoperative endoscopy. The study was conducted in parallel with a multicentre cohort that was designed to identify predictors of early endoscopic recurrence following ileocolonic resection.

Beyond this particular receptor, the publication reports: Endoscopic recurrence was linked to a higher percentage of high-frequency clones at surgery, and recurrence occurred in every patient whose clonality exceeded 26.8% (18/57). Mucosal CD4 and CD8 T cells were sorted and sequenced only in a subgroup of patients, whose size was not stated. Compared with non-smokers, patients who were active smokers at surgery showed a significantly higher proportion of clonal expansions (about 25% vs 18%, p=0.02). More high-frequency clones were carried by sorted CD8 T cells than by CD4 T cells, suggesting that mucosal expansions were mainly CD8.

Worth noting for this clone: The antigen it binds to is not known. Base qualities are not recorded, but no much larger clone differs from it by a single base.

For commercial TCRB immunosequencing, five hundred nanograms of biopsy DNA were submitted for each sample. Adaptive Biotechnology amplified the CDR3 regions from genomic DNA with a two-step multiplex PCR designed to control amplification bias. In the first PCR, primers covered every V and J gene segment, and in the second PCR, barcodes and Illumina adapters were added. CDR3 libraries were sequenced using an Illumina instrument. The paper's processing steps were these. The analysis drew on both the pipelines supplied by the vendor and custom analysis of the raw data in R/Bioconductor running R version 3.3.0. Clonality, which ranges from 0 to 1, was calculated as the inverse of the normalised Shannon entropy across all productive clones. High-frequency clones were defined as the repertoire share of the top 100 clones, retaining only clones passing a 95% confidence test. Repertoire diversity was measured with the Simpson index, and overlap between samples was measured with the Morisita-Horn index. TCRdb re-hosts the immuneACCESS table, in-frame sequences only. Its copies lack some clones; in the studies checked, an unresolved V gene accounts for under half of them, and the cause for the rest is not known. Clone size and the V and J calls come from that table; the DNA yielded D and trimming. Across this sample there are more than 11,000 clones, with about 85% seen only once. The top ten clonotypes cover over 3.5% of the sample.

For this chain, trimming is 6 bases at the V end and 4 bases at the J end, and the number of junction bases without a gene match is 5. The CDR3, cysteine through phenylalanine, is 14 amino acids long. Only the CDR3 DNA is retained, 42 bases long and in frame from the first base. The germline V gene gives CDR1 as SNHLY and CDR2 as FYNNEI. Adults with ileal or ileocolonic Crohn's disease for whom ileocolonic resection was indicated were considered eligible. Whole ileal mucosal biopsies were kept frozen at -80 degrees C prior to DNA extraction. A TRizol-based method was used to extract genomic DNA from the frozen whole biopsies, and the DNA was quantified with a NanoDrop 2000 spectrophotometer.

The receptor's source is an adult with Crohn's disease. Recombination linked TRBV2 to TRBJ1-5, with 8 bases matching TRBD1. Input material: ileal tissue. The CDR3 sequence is CASSFDRGNQPQHF. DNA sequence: TGTGCCAGCAGCTTCGACAGGGGAAATCAGCCCCAGCATTTT.